The table lists the clone carrying this TCR beta chain with a count of one. Clinical history reported by participants formed the basis on which cohorts were assigned. This sample stems from a study of blood T cell repertoires in COVID-19. In the study overall: Recovered status applied to Cohort 3 donors who had two consecutive negative PCRs. It also applied to those with clearance or with symptom resolution. Some COVID-19 samples were acute and others convalescent; all came from the United States, Italy and Spain.

Per germline, CDR1 SGHRS and CDR2 YFSETQ. The length of the CDR3 is 15 residues. The ends lost 3 bases at V and 1 base at J; junction bases unmatched: 5. Some clones are missing from TCRdb's copy, which holds only in-frame ones; the method was immunoSEQ multiplex PCR. Here the sample spans 200,000 to 250,000 clones, 86% being singletons. Material for sequencing was PBMCs or T cells enriched from blood (not recorded which). The chain employs TRBV5-1 and TRBJ2-3; 7 positions agree with TRBD1. This receptor was obtained from a woman between 45 and 65 years old in a cohort exposed to, infected with or recovered from COVID-19 (not recorded which). CDR3 coding DNA: TGCGCCAGCAGCTCCCGACAGGGACGCACAGATACGCAGTATTTT. This translates into CASSSRQGRTDTQYF. Together with reference TRBV5-1 and TRBJ2-3, the CDR3 gives the full variable domain: KAGVTQTPRYLIKTRGQQVTLSCSPISGHRSVSWYQQTPGQGLQFLFEYFSETQRNKGNFPGRFSGRQFSNSRSEMNVSTLELGDSALYLCASSSRQGRTDTQYFGPGTRLTVL.